Sequencing of this T cell receptor (beta chain) was carried out in a study of T cell responses to AZD1222 COVID-19 vaccine. CDR1 and CDR2 (germline): SQVTM, ANQGSEA. This CDR3 is 14 amino acids long. Trimming pared 7 bases from V and 4 bases from J, leaving 18 bases between. Sequencing was performed with immunoSEQ multiplex PCR; in TCRdb, only in-frame clones are kept and a portion is missing. The sample has 150,000 to 200,000 clones; 85% to 90% are singletons. Material: peripheral blood, obtained on day 0 of AZD1222 vaccination. The rearrangement uses TRBV29-1 and TRBJ2-3; TRBD2 is a possible D gene (7 bases). The receptor was derived from an adult in good health. The CDR3 loop is CSAMTRRGPDTQYF. CDR3 bases: TGCAGCGCCATGACTAGGCGGGGGCCAGATACGCAGTATTTT.